Described below is a single T cell receptor beta chain sequence and its context. Antigen specificity is unknown. With a much larger clone just one base away, this may be a read error. These data come from a study of T cell repertoires in cytomegalovirus infection. The overall study: Evidence of both CMV infection and a matching HLA type came from public TCR beta signatures.

Germline lookup yields CDR1 SGHTA and CDR2 FQGNSA. CDR3 size: 13 residues. TCRdb fed the reads into MiXCR, producing one record per CDR3 protein. Of about 130,000 distinct CDR3 sequences detected, about 24% appear once; the ten largest clones hold around 32%. V is TRBV7-2 and J is TRBJ1-4; D gene ambiguous. The sample comprised PBMCs, sequenced either directly or after in vitro stimulation (not recorded which). The sequence was collected from a human donor in good health (CMV status not recorded). Some clones in this sample may be carry-over from other donors' samples. CDR3 sequence reads: CASGLGAWEKLFF. DNA for the CDR3: TGTGCCAGCGGCTTGGGAGCTTGGGAAAAACTGTTTTTT.